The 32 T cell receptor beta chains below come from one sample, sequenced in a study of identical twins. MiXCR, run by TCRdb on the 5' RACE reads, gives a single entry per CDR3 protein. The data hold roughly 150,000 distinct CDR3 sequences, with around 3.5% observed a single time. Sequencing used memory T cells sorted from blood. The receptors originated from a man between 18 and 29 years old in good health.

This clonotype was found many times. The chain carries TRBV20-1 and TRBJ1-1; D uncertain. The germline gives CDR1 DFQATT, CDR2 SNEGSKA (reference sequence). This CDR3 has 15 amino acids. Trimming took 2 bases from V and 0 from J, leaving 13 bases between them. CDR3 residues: CSARPGRSMNTEAFF. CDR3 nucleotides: TGCAGTGCTAGACCAGGACGGAGCATGAACACTGAAGCTTTCTTT.

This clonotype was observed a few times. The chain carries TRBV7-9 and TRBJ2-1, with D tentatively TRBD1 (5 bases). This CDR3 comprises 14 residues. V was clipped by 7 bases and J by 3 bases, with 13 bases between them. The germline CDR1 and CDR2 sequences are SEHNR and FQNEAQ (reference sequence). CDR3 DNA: TGTGCCAGCACCATGGTCAGGGACTACAATGAGCAGTTCTTC. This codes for CASTMVRDYNEQFF.

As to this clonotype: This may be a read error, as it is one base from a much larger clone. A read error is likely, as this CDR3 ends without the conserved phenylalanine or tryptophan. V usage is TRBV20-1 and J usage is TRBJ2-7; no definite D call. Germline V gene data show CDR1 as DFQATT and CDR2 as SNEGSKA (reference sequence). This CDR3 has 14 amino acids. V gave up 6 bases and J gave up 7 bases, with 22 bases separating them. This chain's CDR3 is CSAGMGPEVGEQYC. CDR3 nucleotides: TGCAGTGCGGGGATGGGCCCTGAGGTGGGGGAGCAGTACTGC.

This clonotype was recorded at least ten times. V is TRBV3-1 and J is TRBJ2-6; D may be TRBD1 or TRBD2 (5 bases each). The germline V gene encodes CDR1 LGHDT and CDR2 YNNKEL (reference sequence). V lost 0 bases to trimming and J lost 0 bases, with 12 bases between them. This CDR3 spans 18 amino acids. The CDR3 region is CASSQEGTVSSGANVLTF. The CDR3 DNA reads TGTGCCAGCAGCCAAGAAGGGACGGTGAGCTCTGGGGCCAACGTCCTGACTTTC. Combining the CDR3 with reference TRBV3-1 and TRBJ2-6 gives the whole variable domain DTAVSQTPKYLVTQMGNDKSIKCEQNLGHDTMYWYKQDSKKFLKIMFSYNNKELIINETVPNRFSPKSPDKAHLNLHINSLELGDSAVYFCASSQEGTVSSGANVLTFGAGSRLTVL.

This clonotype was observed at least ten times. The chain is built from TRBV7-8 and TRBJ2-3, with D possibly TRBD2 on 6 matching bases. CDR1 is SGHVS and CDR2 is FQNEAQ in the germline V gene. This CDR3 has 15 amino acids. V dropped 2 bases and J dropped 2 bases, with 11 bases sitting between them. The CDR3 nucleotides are TGTGCCAGCAGCTTAAGCGCGGGGCCCACAGATACGCAGTATTTT. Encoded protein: CASSLSAGPTDTQYF.

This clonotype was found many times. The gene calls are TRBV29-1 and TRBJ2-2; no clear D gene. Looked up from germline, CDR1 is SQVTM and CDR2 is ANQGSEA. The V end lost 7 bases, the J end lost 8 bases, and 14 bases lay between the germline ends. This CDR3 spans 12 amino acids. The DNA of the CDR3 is TGCAGCGCTGGATCCTCGATAGGGGAGCTGTTTTTT. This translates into CSAGSSIGELFF.

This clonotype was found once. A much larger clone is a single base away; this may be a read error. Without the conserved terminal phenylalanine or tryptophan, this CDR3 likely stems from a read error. In DNA, the CDR3 is TGTGCCAGCAGTGACGACGGCTCCTACGAGCAGTACTAC. It specifies CASSDDGSYEQYY. The chain joins TRBV2 to TRBJ2-7; no clear D gene. Germline CDR1 SNHLY, CDR2 FYNNEI. V lost 3 bases and J 0 bases, leaving 6 bases between the germline ends. The CDR3 consists of 13 residues.

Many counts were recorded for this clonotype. The DNA for the CDR3 is TGCGCCAGCAGCTTATCCGGGACTAGCGGTTACAATGAGCAGTTCTTC. It encodes CASSLSGTSGYNEQFF. The chain links TRBV5-1 to TRBJ2-1, with 11 nucleotides matching TRBD2. The CDR3 contains 16 residues. The germline V gene encodes CDR1 SGHRS and CDR2 YFSETQ. V was clipped by 2 bases and J by 4 bases; unmatched bases: 5.

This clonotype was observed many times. The CDR3 DNA sequence: TGTGCCACCAGTGAAGGCGGGACACCGCAAGAGACCCAGTACTTC. Protein product: CATSEGGTPQETQYF. The rearrangement links TRBV24-1 to TRBJ2-5, with D perhaps assigned TRBD1 or TRBD2 (6 bases each). This CDR3 has 15 residues. Germline CDR1 and CDR2: KGHDR and SFDVKD. The V end lost 4 bases, the J end lost 2 bases, and 13 bases lay between the germline ends.

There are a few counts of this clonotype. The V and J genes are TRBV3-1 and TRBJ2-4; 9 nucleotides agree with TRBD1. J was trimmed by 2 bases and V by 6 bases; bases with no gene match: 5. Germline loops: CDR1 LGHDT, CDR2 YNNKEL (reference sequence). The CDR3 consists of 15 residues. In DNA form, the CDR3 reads TGTGCCAGCAGACGACAGGGGGAAACCAAAAACATTCAGTACTTC. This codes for CASRRQGETKNIQYF.

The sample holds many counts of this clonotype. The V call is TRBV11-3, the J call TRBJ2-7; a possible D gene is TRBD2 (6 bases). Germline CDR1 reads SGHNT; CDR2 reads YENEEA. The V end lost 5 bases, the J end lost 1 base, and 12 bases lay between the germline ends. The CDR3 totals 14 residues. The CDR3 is CASSNRDSSYEQYV. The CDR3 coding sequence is TGTGCCAGCAGCAACCGGGACTCATCCTACGAGCAGTACGTC.

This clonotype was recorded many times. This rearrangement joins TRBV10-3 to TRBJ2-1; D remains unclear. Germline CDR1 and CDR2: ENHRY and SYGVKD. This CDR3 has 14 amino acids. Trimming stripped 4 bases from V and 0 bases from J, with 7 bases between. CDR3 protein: CAISGQSSYNEQFF. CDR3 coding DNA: TGTGCCATCAGTGGTCAGAGCTCCTACAATGAGCAGTTCTTC.

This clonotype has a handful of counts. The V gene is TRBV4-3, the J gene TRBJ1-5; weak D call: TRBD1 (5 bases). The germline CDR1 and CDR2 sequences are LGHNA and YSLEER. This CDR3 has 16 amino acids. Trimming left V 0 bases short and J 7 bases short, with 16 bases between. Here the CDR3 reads CASSQDRSRVGQPQHF. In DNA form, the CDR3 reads TGCGCCAGCAGCCAAGATCGGTCCAGGGTAGGGCAGCCCCAGCATTTT.

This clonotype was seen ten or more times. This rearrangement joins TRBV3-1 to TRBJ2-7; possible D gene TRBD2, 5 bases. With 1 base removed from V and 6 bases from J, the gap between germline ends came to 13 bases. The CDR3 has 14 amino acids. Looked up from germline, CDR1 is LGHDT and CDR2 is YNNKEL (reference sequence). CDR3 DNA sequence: TGTGCCAGCAGCCAAGCCACCACCGCGGGCGAGCAGTACTTC. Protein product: CASSQATTAGEQYF.

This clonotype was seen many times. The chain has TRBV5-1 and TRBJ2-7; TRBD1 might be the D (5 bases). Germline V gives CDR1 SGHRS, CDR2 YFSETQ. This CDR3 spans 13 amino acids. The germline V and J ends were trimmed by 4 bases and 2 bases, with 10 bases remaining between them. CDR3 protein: CASSVQETYEQYF. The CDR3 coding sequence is TGCGCCAGCAGCGTACAGGAGACCTACGAGCAGTACTTC.

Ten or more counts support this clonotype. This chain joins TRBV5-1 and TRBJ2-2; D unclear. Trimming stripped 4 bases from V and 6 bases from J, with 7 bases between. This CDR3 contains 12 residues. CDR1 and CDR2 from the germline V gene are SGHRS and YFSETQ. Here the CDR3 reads CASSGFSGELFF. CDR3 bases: TGCGCCAGCAGCGGGTTTTCCGGGGAGCTGTTTTTT.

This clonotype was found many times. CDR3 amino acids: CSATGTGEEKLFF. CDR3 nucleotides: TGCAGTGCCACCGGGACAGGGGAGGAAAAACTGTTTTTT. The chain has TRBV20-1 and TRBJ1-4; TRBD1 agrees at 10 bases. The ends lost 6 bases at V and 8 bases at J; junction bases unmatched: 6. The germline V gene encodes CDR1 DFQATT and CDR2 SNEGSKA (reference sequence). This CDR3 region has 13 residues.

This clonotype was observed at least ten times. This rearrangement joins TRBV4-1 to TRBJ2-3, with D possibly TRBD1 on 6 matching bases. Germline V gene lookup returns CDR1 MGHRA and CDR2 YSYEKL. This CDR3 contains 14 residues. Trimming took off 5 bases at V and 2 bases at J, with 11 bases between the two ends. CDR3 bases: TGCGCCAGCAGCTTTCAGGGGTTCACAGATACGCAGTATTTT. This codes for CASSFQGFTDTQYF.

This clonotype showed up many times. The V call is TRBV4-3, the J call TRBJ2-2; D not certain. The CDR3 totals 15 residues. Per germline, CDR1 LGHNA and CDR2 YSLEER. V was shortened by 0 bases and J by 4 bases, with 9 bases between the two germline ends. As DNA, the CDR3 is TGCGCCAGCAGCCAAGAGGGCCGGGTCACCGGGGAGCTGTTTTTT. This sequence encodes CASSQEGRVTGELFF.

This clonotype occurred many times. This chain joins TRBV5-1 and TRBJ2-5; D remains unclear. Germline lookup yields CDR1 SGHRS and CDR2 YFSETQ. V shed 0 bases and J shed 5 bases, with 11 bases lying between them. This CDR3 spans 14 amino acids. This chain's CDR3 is CASSLVSGGETQYF. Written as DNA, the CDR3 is TGCGCCAGCAGCTTGGTCTCGGGCGGCGAGACCCAGTACTTC.

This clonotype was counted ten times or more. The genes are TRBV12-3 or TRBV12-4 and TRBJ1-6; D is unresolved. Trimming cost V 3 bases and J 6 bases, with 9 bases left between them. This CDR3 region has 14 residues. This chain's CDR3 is CASSFSGSNSPLHF. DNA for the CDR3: TGTGCCAGCAGTTTCTCGGGGTCTAATTCACCCCTCCACTTT.

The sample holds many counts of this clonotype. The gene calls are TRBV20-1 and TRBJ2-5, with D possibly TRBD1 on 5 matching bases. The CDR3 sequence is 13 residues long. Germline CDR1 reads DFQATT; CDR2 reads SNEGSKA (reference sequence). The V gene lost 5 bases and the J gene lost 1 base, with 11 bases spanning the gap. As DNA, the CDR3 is TGCAGTGCTCCACCAGGGATCCAAGAGACCCAGTACTTC. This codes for CSAPPGIQETQYF.

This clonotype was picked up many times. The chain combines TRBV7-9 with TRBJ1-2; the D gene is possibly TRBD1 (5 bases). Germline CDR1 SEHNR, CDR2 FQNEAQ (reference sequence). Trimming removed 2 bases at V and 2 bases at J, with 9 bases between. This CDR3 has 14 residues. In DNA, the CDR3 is TGTGCCAGCAGCTTAATGGGGGGAAACTATGGCTACACCTTC. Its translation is CASSLMGGNYGYTF.

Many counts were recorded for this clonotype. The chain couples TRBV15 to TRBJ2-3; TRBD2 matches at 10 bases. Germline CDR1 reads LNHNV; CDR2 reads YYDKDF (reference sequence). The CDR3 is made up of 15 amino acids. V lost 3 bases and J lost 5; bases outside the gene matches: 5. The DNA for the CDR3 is TGTGCCACCAGCAGGACGGGACTAGCGCAAGATACGCAGTATTTT. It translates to CATSRTGLAQDTQYF.

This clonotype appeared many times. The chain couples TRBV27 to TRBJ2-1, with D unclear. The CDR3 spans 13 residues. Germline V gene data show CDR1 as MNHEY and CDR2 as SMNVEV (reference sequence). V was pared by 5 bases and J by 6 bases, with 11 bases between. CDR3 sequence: CASSLEDSNEQFF. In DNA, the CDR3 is TGTGCCAGCAGTCTAGAAGACTCCAATGAGCAGTTCTTC.

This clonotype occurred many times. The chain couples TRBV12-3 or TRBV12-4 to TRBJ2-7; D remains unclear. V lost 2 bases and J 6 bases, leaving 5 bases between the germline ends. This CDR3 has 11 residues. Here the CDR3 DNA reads TGTGCCAGCAGTTTACCACGCGAGCAGTACGTC. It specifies CASSLPREQYV.

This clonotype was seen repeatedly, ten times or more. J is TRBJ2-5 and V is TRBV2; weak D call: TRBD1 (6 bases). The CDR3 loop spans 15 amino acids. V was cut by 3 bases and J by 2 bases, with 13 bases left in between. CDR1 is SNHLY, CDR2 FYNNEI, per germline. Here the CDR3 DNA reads TGTGCCAGCAGTGAGACGCGAGGGGGACAAGAGACCCAGTACTTC. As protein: CASSETRGGQETQYF. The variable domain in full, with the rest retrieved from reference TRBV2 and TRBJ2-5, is EPEVTQTPSHQVTQMGQEVILRCVPISNHLYFYWYRQILGQKVEFLVSFYNNEISEKSEIFDDQFSVERPDGSNFTLKIRSTKLEDSAMYFCASSETRGGQETQYFGPGTRLLVL.

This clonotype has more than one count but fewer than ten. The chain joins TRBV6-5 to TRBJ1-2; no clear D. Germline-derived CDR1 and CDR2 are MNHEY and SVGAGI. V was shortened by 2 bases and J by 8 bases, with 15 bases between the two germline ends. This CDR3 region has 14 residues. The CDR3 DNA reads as TGTGCCAGCAGTTACGTTCCCTTCTTTGGGGGCTACACCTTC. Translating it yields CASSYVPFFGGYTF.

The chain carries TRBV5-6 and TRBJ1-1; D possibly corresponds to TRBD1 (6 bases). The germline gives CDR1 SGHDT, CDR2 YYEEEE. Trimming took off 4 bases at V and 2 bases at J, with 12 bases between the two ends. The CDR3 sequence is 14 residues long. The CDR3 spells CASSLGHRNTEAFF. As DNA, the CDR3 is TGTGCCAGCAGCCTGGGACATCGAAACACTGAAGCTTTCTTT.

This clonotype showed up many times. The CDR3 bases are TGTGCCAGCAGCGTAGGACAGGGGACCCTTGACTACGAGCAGTACGTC. This codes for CASSVGQGTLDYEQYV. The chain combines TRBV7-9 with TRBJ2-7, with TRBD1 identical over 9 bases. With V trimmed by 5 bases and J by 3 bases, 11 bases remained unmatched. CDR3 size: 16 residues. Germline-derived CDR1 and CDR2 are SEHNR and FQNEAQ (reference sequence).

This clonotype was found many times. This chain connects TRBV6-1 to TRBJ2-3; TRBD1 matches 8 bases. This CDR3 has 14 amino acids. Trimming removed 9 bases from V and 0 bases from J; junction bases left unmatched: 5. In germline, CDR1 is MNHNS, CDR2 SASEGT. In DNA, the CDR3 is TGTGCCAGTGGACAGGGTGGAAGCACAGATACGCAGTATTTT. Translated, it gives CASGQGGSTDTQYF.

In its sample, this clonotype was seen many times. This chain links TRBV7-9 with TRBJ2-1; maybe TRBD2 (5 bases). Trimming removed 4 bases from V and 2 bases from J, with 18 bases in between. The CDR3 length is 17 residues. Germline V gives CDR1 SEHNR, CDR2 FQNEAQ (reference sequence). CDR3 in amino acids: CASSSPSRFGAYNEQFF. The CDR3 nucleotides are TGTGCCAGCAGCTCCCCCAGCCGGTTCGGGGCCTACAATGAGCAGTTCTTC.